These 16 T cell receptor beta chains share one sample of origin, sequenced in a study of monozygotic twins with inflammatory bowel disease. TCRdb re-called the 5' RACE reads and gives one entry per CDR3 protein, without DNA. Its table records over 110,000 distinct CDR3 sequences. The sequenced sample consisted of blood. The receptors originated from a human donor with ulcerative colitis or Crohn's disease, or a healthy co-twin of an affected twin (not recorded which).

This sequence joins TRBV6-1 and TRBJ2-1; there is no DNA to check the TCRdb D call of TRBD2. Germline CDR1 MNHNS, CDR2 SASEGT. The CDR3 totals 15 residues. This CDR3 reads CASIGLAGGNNEQFF.

V usage is TRBV14 and J usage is TRBJ2-2; the TCRdb call, TRBD2, lacks DNA for checking. Looked up from germline, CDR1 is SGHDN and CDR2 is FVKESK. The CDR3 sequence is 16 residues long. The CDR3 sequence is CASSPLGEGRSGELFF.

The chain recombines TRBV20-1 with TRBJ1-4. Germline CDR1 DFQATT, CDR2 SNEGSKA (reference sequence). The length of the CDR3 is 16 residues. This CDR3 is CSARDAVGVLNEKLFF.

The V call is TRBV6-2 or TRBV6-3, the J call TRBJ1-5. CDR3 size: 15 residues. Germline assignment: CDR1 MNHEY and CDR2 SVGEGT. CDR3 sequence reads: CASSYRGADNQPQHF.

The V gene is TRBV11-2, the J gene TRBJ2-6. The germline CDR1 and CDR2 sequences are SGHAT and FQNNGV. The CDR3 extends over 17 amino acids. The CDR3 region is CASSLLQIPSGANVLTF.

The V call is TRBV9, the J call TRBJ2-7; without DNA, the TCRdb call of TRBD2 cannot be checked. Germline V gene data show CDR1 as SGDLS and CDR2 as YYNGEE. This CDR3 is 15 amino acids long. The CDR3 region is CASSVDAARRSEQYF.

The chain recombines TRBV2 with TRBJ2-7; there is no DNA to check the TCRdb D call of TRBD1. The V gene's germline CDR1 is SNHLY and CDR2 FYNNEI. This CDR3 is 17 amino acids long. The CDR3 sequence is CASSGGTGGSIGYEQYF.

The chain recombines TRBV5-1 with TRBJ2-1; TCRdb lists TRBD1, though no DNA is available to test this call. The CDR3 loop spans 13 amino acids. Germline CDR1 SGHRS, CDR2 YFSETQ. This CDR3 is CASSLGQEGEQFF.

V gene TRBV6-1 combines with J gene TRBJ1-6; with no DNA, the TCRdb D assignment of TRBD1 cannot be verified. Germline V gene sequence: CDR1 MNHNS, CDR2 SASEGT. This CDR3 is 13 amino acids long. CDR3 sequence: CASSRTGNSPLHF.

The J gene is TRBJ1-1, the V gene TRBV6-5. Germline CDR1 and CDR2: MNHEY and SVGAGI. CDR3 length: 11 amino acids. This CDR3 is CASRRNTEAFF.

V gene TRBV20-1 combines with J gene TRBJ2-7; TCRdb lists TRBD1, though no DNA is available to test this call. The V gene's germline CDR1 is DFQATT and CDR2 SNEGSKA (reference sequence). The CDR3 covers 15 residues. CDR3 in amino acids: CSAIHGETGRLEQYF.

The V call is TRBV6-6, the J call TRBJ1-4; there is no DNA to check the TCRdb D call of TRBD1. The CDR3 totals 13 residues. From germline, CDR1 is MNHNY and CDR2 SVGAGI (reference sequence). CDR3 sequence reads: CASSPGGGRFLFF.

The chain links TRBV5-1 to TRBJ2-3. CDR3 length: 12 residues. CDR1 and CDR2 (germline): SGHRS, YFSETQ. The CDR3 reads CASSLPTDTQYF.

The V and J genes are TRBV6-5 and TRBJ1-3. The CDR3 sequence is 15 residues long. Germline V gene data show CDR1 as MNHEY and CDR2 as SVGAGI. This CDR3 is CASSYGGDSGNTIYF.

This CDR3 reads CASSLLAGGYTGELFF. The chain carries TRBV7-9 and TRBJ2-2; the D gene TCRdb calls, TRBD1, cannot be checked with no DNA. CDR1 is SEHNR and CDR2 is FQNEAQ in the germline V gene (reference sequence). The CDR3 spans 16 residues.

The chain carries TRBV5-1 and TRBJ1-4; lacking DNA, the TRBD1 call made by TCRdb goes unchecked. CDR1 and CDR2 from the germline V gene are SGHRS and YFSETQ. This CDR3 comprises 16 residues. The CDR3 loop reads CASSLEGPRGMSKLFF. The full variable domain, with the rest looked up from reference TRBV5-1 and TRBJ1-4, is KAGVTQTPRYLIKTRGQQVTLSCSPISGHRSVSWYQQTPGQGLQFLFEYFSETQRNKGNFPGRFSGRQFSNSRSEMNVSTLELGDSALYLCASSLEGPRGMSKLFFGSGTQLSVL.